What follows are 25 T cell receptor beta chains derived from one specimen sequenced in a study of cytomegalovirus exposure and HLA in healthy donors. PCR was performed using 60 Vbeta and 13 Jbeta primers. Only in-frame clones appear in the TCRdb table, and some are missing; sequencing was by immunoSEQ multiplex PCR. Of about 170,000 clones in the sample, approximately 81% were seen once. The sequencing input was PBMCs. The receptors shown here come from a man aged 25 to 40 in good health and CMV-seropositive.

This sequence joins TRBV11-3 and TRBJ2-5; TRBD2 matches 8 bases. CDR3 length equals 13 residues. Losses at the gene ends were 3 bases for V and 4 bases for J; bases not matched to a gene: 1. Germline values: CDR1 SGHNT, CDR2 YENEEA. CDR3 bases: TGTGCCAGCAGCTTGACTAGCGCAGAGACCCAGTACTTC. Its translation is CASSLTSAETQYF. Combining the CDR3 with reference TRBV11-3 and TRBJ2-5 gives the whole variable domain EAGVVQSPRYKIIEKKQPVAFWCNPISGHNTLYWYLQNLGQGPELLIRYENEEAVDDSQLPKDRFSAERLKGVDSTLKIQPAELGDSAVYLCASSLTSAETQYFGPGTRLLVL.

The genes are TRBV7-8 and TRBJ1-2; a possible D gene is TRBD1 (5 bases). CDR1 and CDR2 (germline): SGHVS, FQNEAQ. CDR3 length equals 14 residues. V was clipped by 1 base and J by 4 bases, with 10 bases between them. In DNA form, the CDR3 reads TGTGCCAGCAGCTTAGGCAGGGAGGCCTATGGCTACACCTTC. Translating it yields CASSLGREAYGYTF.

On this clone itself: This same CDR3 is encoded by further DNA sequences in the sample. This chain uses TRBV27 with TRBJ2-1; D possibly corresponds to TRBD2 (5 bases). The CDR3 extends over 14 amino acids. Germline V CDR1 and CDR2: MNHEY, SMNVEV (reference sequence). Trimming removed 3 bases from V and 1 base from J, with 7 bases in between. As DNA, the CDR3 is TGTGCCAGCAGTTTCCGGGGATCCTACAATGAGCAGTTCTTC. It encodes CASSFRGSYNEQFF.

The rearrangement uses TRBV7-2 and TRBJ2-7; 11 positions match TRBD2. The germline gives CDR1 SGHTA, CDR2 FQGNSA. The CDR3 runs to 17 residues. The V gene end was trimmed by 2 bases and the J gene end by 4 bases; junction bases not matched to a gene: 10. CDR3 in amino acids: CASSLYGQGLAVYEQYF. DNA for the CDR3: TGTGCCAGCAGCTTATATGGCCAGGGACTAGCGGTTTACGAGCAGTACTTC.

This clone has a handful of counts. The chain combines TRBV6-1 with TRBJ1-5, with unresolved D. This CDR3 is 14 amino acids long. The ends were cut back, 6 bases at V and 1 base at J, with 10 bases in the middle. CDR1 is MNHNS, CDR2 SASEGT, per germline. The CDR3 protein is CASRTGESNQPQHF. The CDR3 nucleotides read TGTGCCAGCAGGACGGGAGAAAGCAATCAGCCCCAGCATTTT.

The CDR3 reads CASSPPEDRGGEQYF. DNA for the CDR3: TGTGCCAGCTCACCACCGGAAGACAGGGGCGGCGAGCAGTACTTC. The gene calls are TRBV18 and TRBJ2-7; 8 nucleotides agree with TRBD1. Germline CDR1 and CDR2: KGHSH and LQKENI. The CDR3 has 15 amino acids. V dropped 0 bases and J dropped 6; count of bases not matched to a gene: 7.

This chain links TRBV27 with TRBJ2-7, with 7 bases aligning to TRBD1. This CDR3 region has 14 residues. Germline V CDR1 and CDR2: MNHEY, SMNVEV (reference sequence). With 6 bases clipped from V and 3 bases from J, the junction kept 8 bases outside the gene matches. This chain's CDR3 is CASRKDRSNYEQYV. The DNA for the CDR3 is TGTGCCAGCAGGAAGGACAGGTCCAACTACGAGCAGTACGTC.

The CDR3 is CASSHLVAGARETQYF. The DNA of the CDR3 is TGCGCCAGCAGCCATCTGGTGGCGGGAGCTAGGGAGACCCAGTACTTC. J is TRBJ2-5 and V is TRBV5-1, with 7 positions matching TRBD2. Germline-derived CDR1 and CDR2 are SGHRS and YFSETQ. V dropped 4 bases and J dropped 5; count of bases not matched to a gene: 14. This CDR3 is 16 amino acids long.

V gene TRBV11-3 combines with J gene TRBJ2-7; D is perhaps TRBD2 (7 bases). The CDR3 loop spans 16 amino acids. V lost 5 bases and J lost 4, with 21 bases in between. Germline CDR1 and CDR2: SGHNT and YENEEA. CDR3 in amino acids: CASSGGGGLNGYEQYF. In DNA, the CDR3 is TGTGCCAGCAGCGGAGGAGGGGGACTAAATGGTTACGAGCAGTACTTC.

V usage is TRBV12-5 and J usage is TRBJ1-1, with D tentatively TRBD1 (6 bases). Per germline, CDR1 LGHNT and CDR2 FRNRAP. V dropped 6 bases and J dropped 1 base, with 12 bases sitting between them. This CDR3 comprises 14 residues. CDR3 protein: CASGYRVGNTEAFF. The CDR3 bases are TGTGCTAGTGGCTACAGGGTTGGGAACACTGAAGCTTTCTTT.

The V and J genes are TRBV5-8 and TRBJ2-2, with 7 bases identical to TRBD2. Germline CDR1 is SGHTS and CDR2 is YDEGEE. V lost 0 bases, J lost 1 base, and 3 bases stayed unmatched. The CDR3 has 16 residues. The CDR3 loop is CASSLGLAVNTGELFF. In DNA, the CDR3 is TGTGCCAGCAGCTTGGGGCTAGCGGTGAACACCGGGGAGCTGTTTTTT.

This chain links TRBV29-1 with TRBJ2-5; the match to TRBD1 covers 11 bases. Germline V gene data show CDR1 as SQVTM and CDR2 as ANQGSEA. This CDR3 region has 14 residues. With V trimmed by 6 bases and J by 4 bases, 7 bases remained unmatched. For the CDR3, the DNA is TGCAGCGTAGGGACAGGGGGAGTTGGAGAGACCCAGTACTTC. Translating gives CSVGTGGVGETQYF.

V gene TRBV6-1 combines with J gene TRBJ2-3; 10 bases are shared with TRBD2. Germline V gene lookup returns CDR1 MNHNS and CDR2 SASEGT. CDR3 length equals 13 residues. The J segment lost 6 bases and the V segment lost 10 bases, leaving 7 bases of the junction unmatched. The CDR3 spells CATRAGGSDTQYF. For the CDR3, the DNA is TGTGCCACCAGAGCGGGAGGGTCGGATACGCAGTATTTT.

The chain joins TRBV7-9 to TRBJ1-2, with a weak D call TRBD1 (6 bases). Between the trimmed V and J ends, which lost 2 bases and 5 bases, there was a span of 18 bases. Germline assignment: CDR1 SEHNR and CDR2 FQNEAQ (reference sequence). CDR3 length equals 16 residues. CDR3 sequence: CASSLPFQDRIYGYTF. The CDR3 region has the DNA TGTGCCAGCAGCTTACCATTCCAAGACAGGATTTATGGCTACACCTTC.

V gene TRBV6-5 combines with J gene TRBJ2-7; D is possibly TRBD2 (5 bases). CDR1 and CDR2 from the germline V gene are MNHEY and SVGAGI. V dropped 3 bases and J dropped 2 bases, with 11 bases sitting between them. The CDR3 length is 14 residues. CDR3 sequence: CASSYRRRAYEQYF. CDR3 sequence (DNA): TGTGCCAGCAGTTATCGCCGGCGGGCCTACGAGCAGTACTTC.

The CDR3 nucleotides read TGTGCCAGCAGCTTGCTCCAGGGTGGAAACACCATATATTTT. Its translation is CASSLLQGGNTIYF. This chain links TRBV5-6 with TRBJ1-3; weak D call: TRBD1 (5 bases). Germline V lookup: CDR1 SGHDT, CDR2 YYEEEE. The CDR3 runs 14 residues. The ends were cut back, 1 base at V and 3 bases at J, with 8 bases in the middle.

The chain is built from TRBV5-4 and TRBJ2-3; 14 nucleotides line up with TRBD2. CDR1 and CDR2 from the germline V gene are SGHNT and YYREEE (reference sequence). The CDR3 consists of 17 residues. Losses at the gene ends were 5 bases for V and 3 bases for J; bases not matched to a gene: 8. This CDR3 is CASSPPGTSGRTDTQYF. Written as DNA, the CDR3 is TGTGCCAGCAGTCCCCCCGGGACTAGCGGGAGAACAGATACGCAGTATTTT.

The V gene is TRBV7-6, the J gene TRBJ1-3, with D possibly matching TRBD1 (5 bases). Germline V gives CDR1 SGHVS, CDR2 FNYEAQ. Trimming removed 5 bases from V and 2 bases from J, with 10 bases in between. This CDR3 has 14 amino acids. CDR3 DNA: TGTGCCAGCAGCCCCCCGGGGGCTGGAAACACCATATATTTT. The encoded protein is CASSPPGAGNTIYF. Together with reference TRBV7-6 and TRBJ1-3, the CDR3 gives the full variable domain: GAGVSQSPRYKVTKRGQDVALRCDPISGHVSLYWYRQALGQGPEFLTYFNYEAQQDKSGLPNDRFSAERPEGSISTLTIQRTEQRDSAMYRCASSPPGAGNTIYFGEGSWLTVV.

The rearrangement uses TRBV11-3 and TRBJ2-5; D not resolved. Germline CDR1 reads SGHNT; CDR2 reads YENEEA. V was shortened by 3 bases and J by 5 bases, with 7 bases between the two germline ends. This CDR3 region has 12 residues. The CDR3 bases are TGTGCCAGCAGCTTGGAGAGGGAGACCCAGTACTTC. It encodes CASSLERETQYF. The full variable domain, in which reference TRBV11-3 and TRBJ2-5 provide the parts outside the CDR3, is EAGVVQSPRYKIIEKKQPVAFWCNPISGHNTLYWYLQNLGQGPELLIRYENEEAVDDSQLPKDRFSAERLKGVDSTLKIQPAELGDSAVYLCASSLERETQYFGPGTRLLVL.

V usage is TRBV30 and J usage is TRBJ1-5, with 7 bases that match TRBD1. CDR1 and CDR2 from the germline V gene are GTSNPN and SVGIG (reference sequence). The CDR3 spans 13 residues. The J segment lost 2 bases and the V segment lost 4 bases, leaving 2 bases of the junction unmatched. The CDR3 spells CAWNRGRNQPQHF. The CDR3 DNA sequence: TGTGCCTGGAACAGGGGACGCAATCAGCCCCAGCATTTT.

V usage is TRBV28 and J usage is TRBJ1-1, with 7 bases that match TRBD1. This CDR3 has 12 residues. V lost 5 bases, J lost 3 bases, and 0 bases stayed unmatched. The germline V gene encodes CDR1 MDHEN and CDR2 SYDVKM. The CDR3, as DNA: TGTGCCAGCAGTACAGGGGACACTGAAGCTTTCTTT. It is translated as CASSTGDTEAFF. Variable domain in full (rest from reference TRBV28 and TRBJ1-1): DVKVTQSSRYLVKRTGEKVFLECVQDMDHENMFWYRQDPGLGLRLIYFSYDVKMKEKGDIPEGYSVSREKKERFSLILESASTNQTSMYLCASSTGDTEAFFGQGTRLTVV.

The chain is built from TRBV7-8 and TRBJ2-5; D perhaps matches TRBD2 (5 bases). Germline lookup yields CDR1 SGHVS and CDR2 FQNEAQ. The CDR3 totals 15 residues. The V and J ends lost 4 bases and 5 bases respectively, with 17 bases between them. Written as DNA, the CDR3 is TGTGCCAGCAGCTCCCCTCATACTAGTTTCGAGACCCAGTACTTC. Its protein is CASSSPHTSFETQYF. The full variable domain, in which reference TRBV7-8 and TRBJ2-5 provide the parts outside the CDR3, is GAGVSQSPRYKVAKRGQDVALRCDPISGHVSLFWYQQALGQGPEFLTYFQNEAQLDKSGLPSDRFFAERPEGSVSTLKIQRTQQEDSAVYLCASSSPHTSFETQYFGPGTRLLVL.

The rearrangement uses TRBV6-5 and TRBJ2-1; D perhaps matches TRBD2 (6 bases). Germline loops: CDR1 MNHEY, CDR2 SVGAGI. This CDR3 spans 15 amino acids. Trimming left V 4 bases short and J 3 bases short, with 13 bases between. The CDR3: CASSFDSGRYNEQFF. The CDR3 DNA sequence: TGTGCCAGCAGTTTTGATAGCGGACGCTACAATGAGCAGTTCTTC.

There are a few counts of this clone. This chain connects TRBV19 to TRBJ1-1; 8 positions match TRBD1. Germline CDR1 and CDR2: LNHDA and SQIVND (reference sequence). J was trimmed by 9 bases and V by 3 bases; bases with no gene match: 6. The CDR3 contains 13 residues. The CDR3 spells CASSIGQGSKAFF. CDR3 sequence (DNA): TGTGCCAGTAGTATTGGACAGGGTTCCAAAGCTTTCTTT.

J is TRBJ2-5 and V is TRBV12-2; TRBD2 is taken as the D call from the table, unchecked against the DNA. TRBV12-2 is a known pseudogene. There are 20 residues in the CDR3. CDR3 nucleotides: TGTGCAAGTCGCTTAGTAACCTCGGATACACTAGCCGGGGGAGCAGAGACCCAGTACTTC. Its protein is CASRLVTSDTLAGGAETQYF.